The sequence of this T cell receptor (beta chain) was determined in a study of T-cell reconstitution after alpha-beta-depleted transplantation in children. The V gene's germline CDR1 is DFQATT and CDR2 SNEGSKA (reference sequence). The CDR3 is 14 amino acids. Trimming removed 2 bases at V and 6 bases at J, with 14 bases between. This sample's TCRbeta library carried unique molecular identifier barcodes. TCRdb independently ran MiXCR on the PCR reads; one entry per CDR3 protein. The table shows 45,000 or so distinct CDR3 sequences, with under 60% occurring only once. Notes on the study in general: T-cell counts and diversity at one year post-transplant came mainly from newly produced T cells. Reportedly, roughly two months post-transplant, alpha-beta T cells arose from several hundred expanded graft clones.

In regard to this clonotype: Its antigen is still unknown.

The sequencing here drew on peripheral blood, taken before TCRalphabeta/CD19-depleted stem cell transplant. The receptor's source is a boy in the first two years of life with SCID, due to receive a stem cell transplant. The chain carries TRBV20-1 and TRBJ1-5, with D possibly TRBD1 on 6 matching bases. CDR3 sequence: CSARPGDVAQPQHF. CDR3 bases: TGCAGTGCTAGACCAGGGGATGTCGCTCAGCCCCAGCATTTT.